Listed below are T cell receptor beta chains from one sample, sequenced in a study of shared clonotypes between healthy human individuals. Produced via immunoSEQ multiplex PCR; TCRdb's table is partial and in-frame only. The sample holds about 700,000 clones; 74% are singletons and the top ten take roughly 1.7%. Sequenced sample: memory CD4+ T cells sorted from blood. All receptors come from a woman in her twenties or thirties in good health. Each CDR3 is given without its conserved first and last residue. The order of the fields is J gene, V gene, CDR3 protein.

TRBJ1-1,TRBV10-3,AVKLAGNTEAF
TRBJ1-1,TRBV30,AWSVRGRGNTEAF
TRBJ1-1,TRBV6-6,ASSTGTGNTEAF
TRBJ2-3,TRBV6-5,ASSYLALSTDTQY
TRBJ2-7,TRBV5-1,ASSLGNPGTGDEQY
TRBJ2-7,TRBV4-1,ASSQPGTARWPEQY
TRBJ2-1,TRBV28,ASSLGLEQF
TRBJ2-5,TRBV11-1,ASSLEARRQETQY
TRBJ1-2,TRBV28,ASSRLPVDYT
TRBJ2-7,TRBV7-2,ASSSASGNVEQY
TRBJ2-7,TRBV29-1,SVGGTAGVEQY
TRBJ1-4,TRBV7-6,ASSLAGRSYNEKLF
TRBJ2-1,TRBV29-1,SVEKELAGRQF
TRBJ1-1,TRBV5-6,ASSFWTGEAEAF
TRBJ1-1,TRBV29-1,SASDISLAEAF
TRBJ2-4,TRBV6-6,ASSLDSLGAKNIQY
TRBJ2-5,TRBV14,ASSRTKAVGAQY
TRBJ1-2,TRBV19,ASSIDRDYGYT
TRBJ1-4,TRBV28,ASSVTSGATNEKLF
TRBJ1-1,TRBV19,ASSIGRGSLEAF
TRBJ2-7,TRBV25-1,ASSEKGQDPADEQY
TRBJ2-1,TRBV18,ASSPGQNNEQF
TRBJ2-1,TRBV6-4,ASSMGLAYNEQF
TRBJ2-2,TRBV5-1,ASSLGGGFTGELF
TRBJ2-3,TRBV6-6,ASSSTGGSTDTQY
TRBJ1-3,TRBV30,ACTSRGAHSGNTIY
TRBJ1-5,TRBV7-9,ASSLAVGYTQH
TRBJ2-3,TRBV6-5,ASRPPSGADTQY
TRBJ2-5,TRBV7-9,ASSLLAGGKTQY
TRBJ2-2,TRBV15,ATSRDGRINTGELF
TRBJ2-5,TRBV27,ASSLVWHRGETQY
TRBJ2-5,TRBV2,ASSPEQGKQETQY
TRBJ2-7,TRBV27,ASSLHQGYEQY
TRBJ2-3,TRBV27,ASRHLEGFSDTQY
TRBJ2-2,TRBV5-1,ASSGGHRDTGELF
TRBJ1-1,TRBV9,ASSVAELNTEAF
TRBJ2-2,TRBV29-1,SVARQNTGELF
TRBJ2-7,TRBV10-2,ASSERTSGRNEQY
TRBJ2-7,TRBV5-1,ASGRTDLSSSYEQY
TRBJ2-7,TRBV7-9,ASSFGQGVEEQY
TRBJ1-1,TRBV4-1,ASSQPNRGLGTEAF
TRBJ1-2,TRBV5-1,ASSLSFGSPNYGYT
TRBJ2-1,TRBV11-2,ASRRQGSDEQF
TRBJ2-7,TRBV28,ASSLLGGLAGVNYEQY
TRBJ2-7,TRBV19,ASSVFQGPYEQY
TRBJ2-5,TRBV14,ASSLVGGTEETQY